This T cell receptor (beta chain) was captured by sequencing in a study of shared clonotypes between healthy human individuals. Evenly divided among several immunoSEQ plates was the genomic DNA of each subset. Under the authors' procedure: Filtering differed, since immunoSEQ gave only junction sequences and no quality scores. Profiling relied on immunoSEQ multiplex PCR, and the TCRdb table lists in-frame clones only, not all of them. For V, J and clone size, that table is used; D and trimming come from the DNA. The data hold more than 2,000,000 clones, with just over 90% observed a single time. The ends were cut back, 2 bases at V and 0 bases at J, with 10 bases in the middle. The CDR3 spans 15 residues. Germline values: CDR1 MNHNS, CDR2 SASEGT.

This chain links TRBV6-1 with TRBJ1-1; D is ambiguous. The sequenced material came from naive CD4+ T cells sorted from blood. The sample's subset: CD45RA+ positively selected. The receptor was derived from a man aged 18 to 29 in good health. The CDR3 DNA follows: TGTGCCAGCAGTGAACCGGGGTGGATGAACACTGAAGCTTTCTTT. Protein sequence: CASSEPGWMNTEAFF.